The 28 T cell receptor beta chains in this list originate from one sample, sequenced in a study of STAT3 mutations in large granular lymphocyte leukemia. Antigens of these TCRs are unknown. The protocol was immunoSEQ multiplex PCR, while the TCRdb copy is restricted to in-frame clones and leaves out a portion. This sample has approximately 4,000 clones, with more than 35% found just once. Overall study findings and caveats: Every T-cell large granular lymphocyte leukemia patient had at least one immunodominant TCR beta clonotype.

Input material: peripheral blood mononuclear cells. These receptors all stem from a man between 60 and 75 years old with T-cell large granular lymphocyte leukemia. Some clones in this sample may be carry-over from other donors' samples.

The rearrangement uses TRBV7-9 and TRBJ1-1; 7 bases fit TRBD1. Trimming took 5 bases from V and 2 from J; bases not matched to a gene: 8. Germline V lookup: CDR1 SEHNR, CDR2 FQNEAQ (reference sequence). CDR3 length equals 15 residues. The CDR3 DNA sequence: TGTGCCAGCAGCACACGGGGACAGCTAAACACTGAAGCTTTCTTT. It specifies CASSTRGQLNTEAFF.

V usage is TRBV28 and J usage is TRBJ2-7, with 7 bases that match TRBD1. The V and J ends lost 6 bases and 4 bases, in that order; junction bases with no gene match: 9. Germline assignment: CDR1 MDHEN and CDR2 SYDVKM. The CDR3 has 14 amino acids. DNA for the CDR3: TGTGCCAGCAGGGGGCCGGGACAGCTGTACGAGCAGTACTTC. Translating gives CASRGPGQLYEQYF. The full variable domain, rest sourced from reference TRBV28 and TRBJ2-7, is DVKVTQSSRYLVKRTGEKVFLECVQDMDHENMFWYRQDPGLGLRLIYFSYDVKMKEKGDIPEGYSVSREKKERFSLILESASTNQTSMYLCASRGPGQLYEQYFGPGTRLTVT.

The table lists this clone with a few counts. The chain couples TRBV29-1 to TRBJ2-1; 8 bases fit TRBD2. Germline V lookup: CDR1 SQVTM, CDR2 ANQGSEA. The CDR3 is 16 residues long. V was pared by 4 bases and J by 8 bases, with 16 bases of the junction left unmatched. This CDR3 reads CSVVGGSSGTGYEQFF. The DNA for the CDR3 is TGCAGCGTTGTAGGTGGGAGTAGCGGGACCGGCTATGAGCAGTTCTTC.

V usage is TRBV5-4 and J usage is TRBJ2-6, with D maybe TRBD2 (5 bases). In germline, CDR1 is SGHNT, CDR2 YYREEE (reference sequence). The V and J ends lost 0 bases and 0 bases respectively, with 7 bases between them. The CDR3 covers 16 residues. The CDR3 sequence is CASSLAGNSGANVLTF. Written as DNA, the CDR3 is TGTGCCAGCAGCTTGGCGGGGAACTCTGGGGCCAACGTCCTGACTTTC.

J is TRBJ2-2 and V is TRBV5-1; D gene ambiguous. The CDR3 is 14 residues long. V was pared by 4 bases and J by 4 bases, with 11 bases between. Germline CDR1 is SGHRS and CDR2 is YFSETQ. This CDR3 reads CASSPATVTGELFF. The CDR3 DNA follows: TGCGCCAGCAGCCCGGCAACAGTCACCGGGGAGCTGTTTTTT.

The rearrangement uses TRBV5-1 and TRBJ2-5; D might be TRBD2 (6 bases). Trimming stripped 0 bases from V and 5 bases from J, with 14 bases between. Germline CDR1 is SGHRS and CDR2 is YFSETQ. The CDR3 has 15 residues. In DNA, the CDR3 is TGCGCCAGCAGCTTGGCAGGGATGGGACTTGAGACCCAGTACTTC. Translated: CASSLAGMGLETQYF.

This chain uses TRBV5-4 with TRBJ1-6; D remains ambiguous. V was trimmed by 2 bases and J by 7 bases, leaving 10 bases between them. The CDR3 covers 14 residues. Germline CDR1 is SGHNT and CDR2 is YYREEE (reference sequence). CDR3 loop: CASSLARANSPLHF. The CDR3 bases are TGTGCCAGCAGCTTAGCGAGGGCAAATTCACCCCTCCACTTT.

The chain employs TRBV25-1 and TRBJ2-3, with 7 bases matching TRBD2. CDR3 length: 13 residues. With 8 bases clipped from V and 5 bases from J, the junction kept 7 bases outside the gene matches. From germline, CDR1 is MGHDK and CDR2 SYGVNS. The CDR3 coding sequence is TGTGCCAGCGGCGGGAGCCCGATAGATACGCAGTATTTT. Its protein product is CASGGSPIDTQYF.

The chain is built from TRBV30 and TRBJ1-4; D may be TRBD1 (5 bases). The CDR3 contains 13 residues. The germline V gene has CDR1 GTSNPN and CDR2 SVGIG (reference sequence). V was cut by 5 bases and J by 8 bases, with 15 bases left in between. CDR3 bases: TGTGCCTGGGGGGCAAGAGGCGAAGAAAAACTGTTTTTT. Protein: CAWGARGEEKLFF. The whole variable domain, remainder taken from reference TRBV30 and TRBJ1-4, is SQTIHQWPATLVQPVGSPLSLECTVEGTSNPNLYWYRQAAGRGLQLLFYSVGIGQISSEVPQNLSASRPQDRQFILSSKKLLLSDSGFYLCAWGARGEEKLFFGSGTQLSVL.

The chain carries TRBV5-6 and TRBJ2-3; D uncertain. CDR3 length equals 12 residues. CDR1 SGHDT and CDR2 YYEEEE come from the germline V gene. V lost 1 base to trimming and J lost 3 bases, with 3 bases between them. The CDR3 protein is CASSLNTDTQYF. For the CDR3, the DNA is TGTGCCAGCAGCTTGAATACAGATACGCAGTATTTT.

The chain links TRBV18 to TRBJ2-7; D assignment may be TRBD1 or TRBD2 (5 bases each). The CDR3 is 14 amino acids. CDR1 and CDR2 from the germline V gene are KGHSH and LQKENI. V lost 5 bases, J lost 0 bases, and 11 bases lay in between. CDR3 region: CASSGTEGSYEQYF. In nucleotides, the CDR3 is TGTGCCAGCTCAGGGACCGAAGGCTCCTACGAGCAGTACTTC.

CDR3 nucleotides: TGCGCCAGCAGCTTGACCTCGCGGGAGCTGTTTTTT. Protein product: CASSLTSRELFF. J is TRBJ2-2 and V is TRBV5-1; no firm D call. The CDR3 spans 12 residues. V was trimmed by 1 base and J by 9 bases, leaving 7 bases between them. The V gene's germline CDR1 is SGHRS and CDR2 YFSETQ.

The rearrangement uses TRBV25-1 and TRBJ2-5; 9 positions match TRBD2. The CDR3 loop spans 15 amino acids. With 1 base clipped from V and 4 bases from J, the junction kept 4 bases outside the gene matches. Germline loops: CDR1 MGHDK, CDR2 SYGVNS. CDR3: CASSELRGGGETQYF. DNA of the CDR3: TGTGCCAGCAGTGAATTGCGGGGGGGAGGAGAGACCCAGTACTTC.

This clone was detected only a few times. The chain couples TRBV7-9 to TRBJ2-2; maybe TRBD1 (5 bases). Germline V lookup: CDR1 SEHNR, CDR2 FQNEAQ (reference sequence). This CDR3 spans 15 amino acids. Trimming shortened V by 6 bases and J by 4 bases, and 15 bases separated the two germline ends. The CDR3 loop is CASSEPLRGTGELFF. The CDR3 DNA follows: TGTGCCAGCAGTGAGCCATTAAGGGGCACCGGGGAGCTGTTTTTT.

This clone was observed a handful of times. The chain combines TRBV10-2 with TRBJ2-6; D gene ambiguous. This CDR3 has 14 residues. V was trimmed by 8 bases and J by 2 bases, leaving 10 bases between them. Germline lookup yields CDR1 WSHSY and CDR2 SAAADI. The CDR3 is CASLVSAGANVLTF. CDR3 DNA sequence: TGCGCCAGCTTGGTCTCGGCTGGGGCCAACGTCCTGACTTTC.

CDR3 DNA sequence: TGCGCCAGCAGCGGGGACAGGGGGCCGGGCACTGAAGCTTTCTTT. Its translation is CASSGDRGPGTEAFF. The chain employs TRBV5-1 and TRBJ1-1; 12 bases agree with TRBD1. The V gene's germline CDR1 is SGHRS and CDR2 YFSETQ. After removal of 4 bases from V and 4 bases from J, the junction contained 5 bases not matched to a gene. This CDR3 spans 15 amino acids.

The V and J genes are TRBV15 and TRBJ2-7; D possibly corresponds to TRBD1 (6 bases). Germline CDR1 and CDR2: LNHNV and YYDKDF (reference sequence). V lost 7 bases to trimming and J lost 0 bases, with 13 bases between them. The CDR3 extends over 14 amino acids. The CDR3 DNA is TGTGCCACCATGAGGACAGCCTCCTCCTACGAGCAGTACTTC. It yields the protein CATMRTASSYEQYF.

This clone occurred a few times. The chain recombines TRBV14 with TRBJ1-2; no reliable D call. Trimming removed 6 bases from V and 1 base from J, with 6 bases in between. This CDR3 has 12 amino acids. Germline V gives CDR1 SGHDN, CDR2 FVKESK. The chain's CDR3 is CASSPDNYGYTF. Here the CDR3 DNA reads TGTGCCAGCAGTCCGGATAACTATGGCTACACCTTC.

The chain is built from TRBV6-5 and TRBJ1-2; D remains ambiguous. CDR1 MNHEY and CDR2 SVGAGI come from the germline V gene. The CDR3 has 10 amino acids. Trimming left V 10 bases short and J 6 bases short, with 9 bases between. CDR3: CATRKHGYTF. The CDR3 coding sequence is TGTGCCACCAGAAAACATGGCTACACCTTC.

The chain recombines TRBV7-9 with TRBJ1-2; D may be TRBD1 (6 bases). CDR1 is SEHNR and CDR2 is FQNEAQ in the germline V gene (reference sequence). The germline V and J ends were trimmed by 4 bases and 7 bases, with 16 bases remaining between them. The CDR3 is 14 residues long. Here the CDR3 reads CASSSYGGLGGYTF. The DNA for the CDR3 is TGTGCCAGCAGCTCGTACGGGGGGCTGGGTGGCTACACCTTC. The variable domain in full, completed from reference TRBV7-9 and TRBJ1-2, reads DTGVSQNPRHKITKRGQNVTFRCDPISEHNRLYWYRQTLGQGPEFLTYFQNEAQLEKSRLLSDRFSAERPKGSFSTLEIQRTEQGDSAMYLCASSSYGGLGGYTFGSGTRLTVV.

The sample holds a few counts of this clone. The V and J genes are TRBV5-4 and TRBJ1-1; D is possibly TRBD1 (5 bases). The CDR3 runs 14 residues. CDR1 and CDR2 (germline): SGHNT, YYREEE (reference sequence). V was clipped by 1 base and J by 10 bases, with 17 bases between them. In DNA, the CDR3 is TGTGCCAGCAGCTTGTTTCCAGGGATGAAGGGAGCTTTCTTT. Encoded protein: CASSLFPGMKGAFF.

This chain uses TRBV6-6 with TRBJ1-5, with D uncertain. This CDR3 region has 14 residues. Trimming stripped 4 bases from V and 0 bases from J, with 7 bases between. In germline, CDR1 is MNHNY, CDR2 SVGAGI (reference sequence). CDR3 in DNA: TGTGCCAGCAGTTCTCGGGGTAGCAATCAGCCCCAGCATTTT. Its protein product is CASSSRGSNQPQHF.

This sequence joins TRBV7-9 and TRBJ2-1, with D possibly TRBD2 on 7 matching bases. CDR1 is SEHNR, CDR2 FQNEAQ, per germline (reference sequence). Trimming stripped 5 bases from V and 7 bases from J, with 18 bases between. This CDR3 region has 15 residues. CDR3 in DNA: TGTGCCAGCAGCCCCTGGGGGGGGCAAGGGAATGAGCAGTTCTTC. Translated, it gives CASSPWGGQGNEQFF.

The chain joins TRBV30 to TRBJ2-7, with a tentative D call TRBD1 (5 bases). Germline lookup yields CDR1 GTSNPN and CDR2 SVGIG (reference sequence). CDR3 length: 12 residues. The V gene lost 3 bases and the J gene lost 12 bases, with 18 bases spanning the gap. CDR3 in amino acids: CAWSFGSRVWYF. The CDR3 DNA reads as TGTGCCTGGAGCTTCGGGTCCAGGGTGTGGTACTTC.

The chain carries TRBV7-9 and TRBJ1-1, with 7 bases lining up with TRBD1. Germline-derived CDR1 and CDR2 are SEHNR and FQNEAQ (reference sequence). This CDR3 comprises 13 residues. With 4 bases clipped from V and 12 bases from J, the junction kept 11 bases outside the gene matches. CDR3 DNA: TGTGCCAGCAGCTCGCCCGAACAGGGGATACCTTTCTTT. This gives the protein CASSSPEQGIPFF.

This rearrangement joins TRBV5-1 to TRBJ2-1; the D is unclear. The germline V and J ends were trimmed by 4 bases and 6 bases, with 8 bases remaining between them. CDR1 and CDR2 (germline): SGHRS, YFSETQ. The CDR3 runs 12 residues. Here the CDR3 reads CASSIAINEQFF. Here the CDR3 DNA reads TGCGCCAGCAGCATCGCAATCAATGAGCAGTTCTTC.

A few counts support this clone. J is TRBJ1-5 and V is TRBV7-9; TRBD1 matches 7 bases. CDR3 length: 13 residues. V was clipped by 5 bases and J by 6 bases; unmatched bases: 4. Germline-derived CDR1 and CDR2 are SEHNR and FQNEAQ (reference sequence). CDR3 protein: CASSQGESQPQHF. The CDR3 nucleotides are TGTGCCAGCAGCCAGGGGGAATCTCAGCCCCAGCATTTT. Full variable domain (outside the CDR3, taken from reference TRBV7-9 and TRBJ1-5): DTGVSQNPRHKITKRGQNVTFRCDPISEHNRLYWYRQTLGQGPEFLTYFQNEAQLEKSRLLSDRFSAERPKGSFSTLEIQRTEQGDSAMYLCASSQGESQPQHFGDGTRLSIL.

The chain carries TRBV25-1 and TRBJ1-6; D call uncertain. In germline, CDR1 is MGHDK, CDR2 SYGVNS. V was shortened by 3 bases and J by 0 bases, with 6 bases between the two germline ends. The CDR3 loop spans 15 amino acids. The CDR3 protein is CASSDLSSYNSPLHF. DNA of the CDR3: TGTGCCAGCAGTGATCTGAGCTCCTATAATTCACCCCTCCACTTT. The complete variable domain, with remaining parts taken from reference TRBV25-1 and TRBJ1-6, reads EADIYQTPRYLVIGTGKKITLECSQTMGHDKMYWYQQDPGMELHLIHYSYGVNSTEKGDLSSESTVSRIRTEHFPLTLESARPSHTSQYLCASSDLSSYNSPLHFGNGTRLTVT.